This T cell receptor beta chain was observed in a study of T cells after yellow fever vaccination. Study in general: SMART-Seq v4 Ultra Low Input handled preparation of low-cell-number fractions.

The CDR3 runs 11 residues. Looked up from germline, CDR1 is SEHNR and CDR2 is FQNEAQ (reference sequence). Trimming shortened V by 5 bases and J by 7 bases, and 9 bases separated the two germline ends. At least ten counts were recorded for this clonotype. TCRdb re-called the 5' RACE reads with MiXCR, one entry per CDR3 protein. The sample holds roughly 150,000 distinct CDR3 sequences, approximately 6.6% seen once. The sample consisted of CD4+ T cells sorted from PBMCs, taken 10 days after the yellow fever booster vaccination. This chain uses TRBV7-9 with TRBJ2-7; D call uncertain. The sequence derives from a man aged 30-40 years who received the YFV17D yellow fever vaccine. CDR3 nucleotide sequence: TGTGCCAGCAGCATAAATCGAGAGCAGTACTTC. It is translated as CASSINREQYF.